Following are 28 T cell receptor beta chains from one sample sequenced in a study of T cell changes during pregnancy in multiple sclerosis. Sequenced by immunoSEQ multiplex PCR; TCRdb stores in-frame clones only, minus some. The table shows tens of thousands of clones, with 90% to 95% occurring only once. The sample was CD8+ T cells from peripheral blood mononuclear cells, taken in the second trimester of pregnancy. The receptor set was obtained from a female donor with multiple sclerosis, enrolled in a pregnancy study.

This sequence joins TRBV2 and TRBJ2-5; D might be TRBD1 (6 bases). V gave up 5 bases and J gave up 2 bases, with 15 bases separating them. Germline values: CDR1 SNHLY, CDR2 FYNNEI. This CDR3 has 15 residues. Here the CDR3 reads CASSTIGTSQETQYF. The DNA for the CDR3 is TGTGCCAGCAGTACGATCGGGACAAGTCAAGAGACCCAGTACTTC.

This sequence joins TRBV2 and TRBJ1-2, with D uncertain. CDR1 and CDR2 (germline): SNHLY, FYNNEI. Trimming stripped 2 bases from V and 4 bases from J, with 14 bases between. CDR3 length equals 15 residues. This chain's CDR3 is CASSEWTGEGYGYTF. The CDR3 nucleotides are TGTGCCAGCAGTGAATGGACTGGGGAGGGCTATGGCTACACCTTC.

This chain's CDR3 is CASSSQGPRGYTF. The CDR3 region has the DNA TGTGCCAGCAGCTCCCAGGGCCCAAGAGGCTACACCTTC. V is TRBV7-8 and J is TRBJ1-2, with D possibly matching TRBD1 (5 bases). Germline lookup yields CDR1 SGHVS and CDR2 FQNEAQ. V was clipped by 4 bases and J by 8 bases, with 14 bases between them. CDR3 length: 13 residues.

V usage is TRBV9 and J usage is TRBJ2-2, with D maybe TRBD2 (5 bases). Germline loops: CDR1 SGDLS, CDR2 YYNGEE. V gave up 2 bases and J gave up 0 bases, with 8 bases separating them. The CDR3 totals 15 residues. The DNA of the CDR3 is TGTGCCAGCAGCGTGGCTAGCTCGAACACCGGGGAGCTGTTTTTT. This encodes CASSVASSNTGELFF. Full variable domain (missing parts from reference TRBV9 and TRBJ2-2): DSGVTQTPKHLITATGQRVTLRCSPRSGDLSVYWYQQSLDQGLQFLIQYYNGEERAKGNILERFSAQQFPDLHSELNLSSLELGDSALYFCASSVASSNTGELFFGEGSRLTVL.

The V gene is TRBV30, the J gene TRBJ2-1; 11 nucleotides agree with TRBD2. The V gene end was trimmed by 3 bases and the J gene end by 3 bases; junction bases not matched to a gene: 16. The CDR3 consists of 19 residues. CDR1 GTSNPN and CDR2 SVGIG come from the germline V gene (reference sequence). CDR3 sequence reads: CAWRGSVVLAGEVYNEQFF. The CDR3 nucleotides read TGTGCCTGGAGGGGGTCTGTGGTACTAGCGGGGGAAGTCTACAATGAGCAGTTCTTC. Complete variable domain (other parts from reference TRBV30 and TRBJ2-1): SQTIHQWPATLVQPVGSPLSLECTVEGTSNPNLYWYRQAAGRGLQLLFYSVGIGQISSEVPQNLSASRPQDRQFILSSKKLLLSDSGFYLCAWRGSVVLAGEVYNEQFFGPGTRLTVL.

The V and J genes are TRBV9 and TRBJ1-1, with a weak D call TRBD1 (6 bases). Looked up from germline, CDR1 is SGDLS and CDR2 is YYNGEE. V was clipped by 0 bases and J by 3 bases, with 9 bases between them. The CDR3 contains 14 residues. CDR3 in DNA: TGTGCCAGCAGCGTAGTAGCAGGGGACACTGAAGCTTTCTTT. Translation: CASSVVAGDTEAFF.

The genes are TRBV28 and TRBJ2-1; 10 nucleotides line up with TRBD2. The CDR3 consists of 14 residues. The germline V gene encodes CDR1 MDHEN and CDR2 SYDVKM. J lost 9 bases, V lost 3 bases, and 5 bases had no gene match. In DNA, the CDR3 is TGTGCCAGCAGTTTCGCTAGCGGGGGCCCTGAGCAGTTCTTC. Protein sequence: CASSFASGGPEQFF.

The chain carries TRBV6-6 and TRBJ2-7, with TRBD1 matching over 9 bases. The J segment lost 4 bases and the V segment lost 5 bases, leaving 3 bases of the junction unmatched. CDR1 and CDR2 (germline): MNHNY, SVGAGI (reference sequence). This CDR3 region has 13 residues. CDR3 coding DNA: TGTGCCAGCAGTCCCGGGACAGGGTACGAGCAGTACTTC. Its protein is CASSPGTGYEQYF.

The chain links TRBV5-1 to TRBJ2-2; 10 bases are shared with TRBD1. Germline V gives CDR1 SGHRS, CDR2 YFSETQ. V lost 4 bases, J lost 5 bases, and 11 bases stayed unmatched. The CDR3 is 17 residues long. The CDR3 DNA reads as TGCGCCAGCAGCCCAACCGGGACAGGGGTCCGGACCGGGGAGCTGTTTTTT. This codes for CASSPTGTGVRTGELFF.

The chain has TRBV5-4 and TRBJ1-2; 9 bases match TRBD1. Germline values: CDR1 SGHNT, CDR2 YYREEE (reference sequence). The CDR3 covers 16 residues. Trimming took 4 bases from V and 1 from J; bases not matched to a gene: 8. The chain's CDR3 is CASSGWTGDFNYGYTF. Here the CDR3 DNA reads TGTGCCAGCAGCGGATGGACAGGGGATTTTAACTATGGCTACACCTTC.

This clone occurred once. In DNA, the CDR3 is TGTGCCAGCAGCTTAGAGGTCGGTATGGAGCAGTACTTC. This gives the protein CASSLEVGMEQYF. This chain links TRBV11-2 with TRBJ2-7; D not certain. The V gene lost 0 bases and the J gene lost 7 bases, with 10 bases spanning the gap. CDR1 and CDR2 (germline): SGHAT, FQNNGV. This CDR3 has 13 amino acids.

The sample holds one count of this clone. V and J are TRBV7-9 and TRBJ2-7, with D perhaps TRBD2 (5 bases). Trimming stripped 5 bases from V and 4 bases from J, with 6 bases between. The CDR3 sequence is 11 residues long. CDR1 is SEHNR and CDR2 is FQNEAQ in the germline V gene (reference sequence). This chain's CDR3 is CASSPGYEQYF. CDR3 nucleotides: TGTGCCAGCAGCCCGGGATACGAGCAGTACTTC.

The CDR3 loop is CASSLDRLNIQYF. DNA of the CDR3: TGTGCCAGCAGTTTAGACAGGCTAAACATTCAGTACTTC. The V and J genes are TRBV27 and TRBJ2-4; possible D gene TRBD1, 6 bases. This CDR3 is built from 13 residues. Germline V gene data show CDR1 as MNHEY and CDR2 as SMNVEV (reference sequence). Deletions cut 2 bases from V and 6 bases from J, with 8 bases between.

The chain has TRBV29-1 and TRBJ2-5; D is ambiguous. Germline CDR1 is SQVTM and CDR2 is ANQGSEA. V was trimmed by 3 bases and J by 0 bases, leaving 8 bases between them. The CDR3 consists of 13 residues. CDR3 nucleotides: TGCAGCGTTGAGGGCCTTAACCAAGAGACCCAGTACTTC. This codes for CSVEGLNQETQYF.

CDR3 DNA: TGTGCCAGCAGCTTTCGGAGCGGGAGGGGTACAGATACGCAGTATTTT. This encodes CASSFRSGRGTDTQYF. The rearrangement uses TRBV11-3 and TRBJ2-3, with 10 bases aligning to TRBD2. J was trimmed by 3 bases and V by 3 bases; bases with no gene match: 6. The germline CDR1 and CDR2 sequences are SGHNT and YENEEA. This CDR3 is 16 amino acids long. The whole variable domain, remainder taken from reference TRBV11-3 and TRBJ2-3, is EAGVVQSPRYKIIEKKQPVAFWCNPISGHNTLYWYLQNLGQGPELLIRYENEEAVDDSQLPKDRFSAERLKGVDSTLKIQPAELGDSAVYLCASSFRSGRGTDTQYFGPGTRLTVL.

The chain uses TRBV29-1 and TRBJ2-1, with 10 bases lining up with TRBD1. J was trimmed by 2 bases and V by 4 bases; bases with no gene match: 2. CDR1 and CDR2 (germline): SQVTM, ANQGSEA. The CDR3 has 14 residues. Here the CDR3 reads CSVGGTGAYNEQFF. The CDR3 DNA follows: TGCAGCGTTGGTGGGACAGGGGCCTACAATGAGCAGTTCTTC.

V gene TRBV6-6 combines with J gene TRBJ2-7; 7 nucleotides line up with TRBD1. The CDR3 consists of 15 residues. Per germline, CDR1 MNHNY and CDR2 SVGAGI (reference sequence). The V and J ends lost 1 base and 1 base, in that order; junction bases with no gene match: 4. CDR3 protein: CASSYWDSTSYEQYF. The CDR3 bases are TGTGCCAGCAGTTACTGGGACAGTACTTCCTACGAGCAGTACTTC.

This chain joins TRBV27 and TRBJ2-4, with TRBD1 identical over 9 bases. Trimming took 4 bases from V and 4 from J; bases not matched to a gene: 11. CDR3 length equals 17 residues. Per germline, CDR1 MNHEY and CDR2 SMNVEV (reference sequence). The CDR3, as DNA: TGTGCCAGCAGTTCCCTAGGCTCCGGGACAGGGAAAAACATTCAGTACTTC. Protein sequence: CASSSLGSGTGKNIQYF.

This clone is a singleton in its sample. The chain employs TRBV4-3 and TRBJ1-5; D perhaps matches TRBD1 (5 bases). There are 13 residues in the CDR3. Germline V lookup: CDR1 LGHNA, CDR2 YSLEER. The V gene lost 1 base and the J gene lost 7 bases, with 8 bases spanning the gap. CDR3 residues: CASSQGQGQPQHF. The CDR3, as DNA: TGCGCCAGCAGCCAAGGTCAGGGACAGCCCCAGCATTTT.

The V call is TRBV25-1, the J call TRBJ2-1; D might be TRBD1 (5 bases). In germline, CDR1 is MGHDK, CDR2 SYGVNS. The length of the CDR3 is 13 residues. Trimming took 7 bases from V and 0 from J, leaving 7 bases between them. CDR3 protein: CASTRDSYNEQFF. As DNA, the CDR3 is TGTGCCAGCACCAGGGACTCCTACAATGAGCAGTTCTTC.

The chain carries TRBV10-1 and TRBJ2-1; weak D call: TRBD1 (6 bases). Germline CDR1 reads WNHNN; CDR2 reads SYGVQD (reference sequence). CDR3 length: 13 residues. The V end lost 11 bases, the J end lost 7 bases, and 18 bases lay between the germline ends. The CDR3 reads CAHRAREGNEQFF. The DNA for the CDR3 is TGCGCCCACAGGGCCAGGGAAGGGAATGAGCAGTTCTTC.

The genes are TRBV4-1 and TRBJ1-5, with 7 positions matching TRBD1. This CDR3 contains 16 residues. Per germline, CDR1 MGHRA and CDR2 YSYEKL. The trim removed 1 base at V and 5 bases at J, leaving 8 bases unmatched. CDR3 DNA: TGCGCCAGCAGCCAAGTACAGGGGCCAGGGGATCAGCCCCAGCATTTT. Its protein product is CASSQVQGPGDQPQHF.

CDR3 nucleotides: TGTGCCAGCAGCGTCACGGGACAGCTCTACGAGCAGTACTTC. Its translation is CASSVTGQLYEQYF. V gene TRBV5-5 combines with J gene TRBJ2-7; 7 positions agree with TRBD1. The ends lost 4 bases at V and 3 bases at J; junction bases unmatched: 7. The CDR3 covers 14 residues. Germline values: CDR1 SGHKS, CDR2 YYEKEE (reference sequence).

The chain has TRBV7-2 and TRBJ2-7; 9 nucleotides line up with TRBD2. The ends lost 5 bases at V and 1 base at J; junction bases unmatched: 15. CDR1 and CDR2 from the germline V gene are SGHTA and FQGNSA. CDR3 length equals 18 residues. The CDR3 spells CASSPRWSGSGSSYEQYF. In DNA form, the CDR3 reads TGTGCCAGCAGCCCCCGCTGGAGTGGTAGCGGGAGTTCCTACGAGCAGTACTTC. Full variable domain (missing parts from reference TRBV7-2 and TRBJ2-7): GAGVSQSPSNKVTEKGKDVELRCDPISGHTALYWYRQSLGQGLEFLIYFQGNSAPDKSGLPSDRFSAERTGGSVSTLTIQRTQQEDSAVYLCASSPRWSGSGSSYEQYFGPGTRLTVT.

This chain connects TRBV4-3 to TRBJ2-1; 7 nucleotides match TRBD1. V trimming: 0 bases; J trimming: 3 bases; junction bases outside the gene matches: 2. This CDR3 is 15 amino acids long. CDR1 and CDR2 from the germline V gene are LGHNA and YSLEER. The CDR3 coding sequence is TGCGCCAGCAGCCAAGATCCAGGGGGCTACAATGAGCAGTTCTTC. Residues: CASSQDPGGYNEQFF.

The chain uses TRBV7-9 and TRBJ2-5, with D perhaps matching TRBD1 (5 bases). The germline V gene encodes CDR1 SEHNR and CDR2 FQNEAQ (reference sequence). V shed 4 bases and J shed 1 base, with 13 bases lying between them. The length of the CDR3 is 15 residues. In DNA, the CDR3 is TGTGCCAGCAGCTACCAGGGAAGGATCCAAGAGACCCAGTACTTC. This codes for CASSYQGRIQETQYF.

V and J are TRBV7-9 and TRBJ1-2, with no clear D. Between the trimmed V and J ends, which lost 5 bases and 8 bases, there was a span of 15 bases. This CDR3 is 13 amino acids long. Per germline, CDR1 SEHNR and CDR2 FQNEAQ (reference sequence). The CDR3, as DNA: TGTGCCAGCAGCCGTCCTCGGCCGGAGGGCTACACCTTC. This encodes CASSRPRPEGYTF.

This rearrangement joins TRBV2 to TRBJ2-7; 10 bases map to TRBD2. Trimming at V came to 7 bases and at J to 12 bases, leaving 12 bases not matched to a gene. CDR1 and CDR2 (germline): SNHLY, FYNNEI. The CDR3 runs 13 residues. The chain's CDR3 is CASTGTSEQQRYF. CDR3 DNA sequence: TGTGCCAGCACCGGGACTAGCGAGCAACAACGGTACTTC.